The present T cell receptor (beta chain) was sequenced within a study of circulating tumor DNA in untreated peripheral T-cell lymphoma (dated by TCRdb to the early 2020s). The library was produced with the immunoSEQ multiplex PCR assay. TCRdb took this table from immuneACCESS and kept in-frame rearrangements with V and J called. Such tables lack part of the clones; where checked against another copy, unresolved V genes explain under half of the gap, and the rest is unexplained. This sample is represented by 1,400 or so clones; under 75% of them were singletons. The top ten hold more than 60% of the sample. Spanning cysteine to phenylalanine, the CDR3 consists of 13 amino acids. Only the CDR3 region is kept as DNA, spanning 39 bases read in frame from base 1. Cut back by 7 bases and 5 bases, the V and J ends lie 14 bases apart. CDR1 and CDR2, looked up from the germline V gene (reference sequence), are LNHDA and SQIVND.

To find tumor-specific TCR clonotypes, researchers sequenced baseline tumor tissue that had been collected prior to treatment. In a trial, the study monitored patients with peripheral T-cell lymphoma who were getting frontline treatment by applying next-generation sequencing to their T-cell receptor sequences. The full study reports these points: Tumor-specific clonotypes were identified in about 77% of patients, from over 85% of baseline tissues and about 68% of baseline serum samples.

Comments on this clone: Its target antigen remains unknown. No quality values exist for individual bases; no much larger clone is one base distant.

The chain uses TRBV19 and TRBJ1-1; TRBD1 is possibly the D segment (5 matching bases). The sample was tumor tissue. The TCR was taken from a human donor with peripheral T-cell lymphoma. The nucleotide sequence reads as follows: TGTGCCAGTACTAATAAGGGGTGGACTGAAGCTTTCTTT. Its translation reads: CASTNKGWTEAFF.